Listed below are T cell receptor beta chains from one sample, sequenced in a study of cytomegalovirus exposure and HLA in healthy donors. Clones were read by immunoSEQ multiplex PCR, and TCRdb kept only the in-frame ones, dropping some. The repertoire holds some 130,000 clones, with under 75% as singletons. Sequences were obtained from PBMCs. The receptors shown here come from a middle-aged woman in good health and CMV-seronegative. The CDR3 runs from the conserved cysteine through the conserved F or W. A D gene is named only where the DNA matches it firmly. Size tells how often a clone was seen (once, few, many) or the class of an expanded clone, and some rows leave it out.

v_call: TRBV18
clone_size: .
j_call: TRBJ1-1
d_call: TRBD1
cdr3_length: 15
cdr3_nt: TGTGCCAGCTCACCGGGACAGGTCATGAACACTGAAGCTTTCTTT
cdr3_aa: CASSPGQVMNTEAFF

v_call: TRBV27
clone_size: .
j_call: TRBJ1-5
d_call: .
cdr3_length: 13
cdr3_nt: TGTGCCAGCAGTTTAGGGGCAACTCAGCCCCAGCATTTT
cdr3_aa: CASSLGATQPQHF

v_call: TRBV13
clone_size: .
j_call: TRBJ2-7
d_call: .
cdr3_length: 14
cdr3_nt: TGTGCCAGCAGCTCTGATGCGGGATCCTACGAGCAGTACTTC
cdr3_aa: CASSSDAGSYEQYF

v_call: TRBV7-9
clone_size: few
j_call: TRBJ2-1
d_call: .
cdr3_length: 13
cdr3_nt: TGTGCCAGCAGCTTAGTCGGTTACAATGAGCAGTTCTTC
cdr3_aa: CASSLVGYNEQFF

v_call: TRBV5-1
clone_size: .
j_call: TRBJ1-2
d_call: .
cdr3_length: 14
cdr3_nt: TGCGCCAGCAGCCCAGAGGGCGCCTACTATGGCTACACCTTC
cdr3_aa: CASSPEGAYYGYTF

v_call: TRBV18
clone_size: .
j_call: TRBJ2-2
d_call: TRBD1
cdr3_length: 16
cdr3_nt: TGTGCCAGCTCACCCTTAGGGACAGCAAACACCGGGGAGCTGTTTTTT
cdr3_aa: CASSPLGTANTGELFF

v_call: TRBV28
clone_size: .
j_call: TRBJ2-1
d_call: .
cdr3_length: 15
cdr3_nt: TGTGCCAGCAGTTTACCCTTAGGACAAGACAATGAGCAGTTCTTC
cdr3_aa: CASSLPLGQDNEQFF

v_call: TRBV29-1
clone_size: .
j_call: TRBJ1-1
d_call: TRBD1
cdr3_length: 14
cdr3_nt: TGCAGCGTTGAAAAGGGGGCGAAGGGGACTGAAGCTTTCTTT
cdr3_aa: CSVEKGAKGTEAFF

v_call: TRBV2
clone_size: .
j_call: TRBJ1-1
d_call: .
cdr3_length: 13
cdr3_nt: TGTGCCAGCAGAGAGACAGATTTCACTGAAGCTTTCTTT
cdr3_aa: CASRETDFTEAFF

v_call: TRBV28
clone_size: .
j_call: TRBJ1-3
d_call: TRBD1
cdr3_length: 14
cdr3_nt: TGTGCCAGCAGGATGACAGGGACAGGGAGCACCATATATTTT
cdr3_aa: CASRMTGTGSTIYF

v_call: TRBV28
clone_size: .
j_call: TRBJ2-5
d_call: .
cdr3_length: 14
cdr3_nt: TGTGCCAGCAGTCCACCAATGGGGGCGGAGACCCAGTACTTC
cdr3_aa: CASSPPMGAETQYF

v_call: TRBV30
clone_size: few
j_call: TRBJ1-4
d_call: .
cdr3_length: 15
cdr3_nt: TGTGCCTGCGAATTGACAAGTGCAACTAATGAAAAACTGTTTTTT
cdr3_aa: CACELTSATNEKLFF

v_call: TRBV4-3
clone_size: few
j_call: TRBJ1-4
d_call: TRBD1
cdr3_length: 16
cdr3_nt: TGCGCCAGCAGCCAAGATTCGCCAGGGGGCAAGGAAAAACTGTTTTTT
cdr3_aa: CASSQDSPGGKEKLFF

v_call: TRBV7-2
clone_size: once
j_call: TRBJ2-2
d_call: TRBD2
cdr3_length: 17
cdr3_nt: TGTGCCAGCAGCTCCTCGGGACTAGCGGGGGGGGGCGGGGAGCTGTTTTTT
cdr3_aa: CASSSSGLAGGGGELFF

v_call: TRBV27
clone_size: .
j_call: TRBJ2-7
d_call: TRBD2
cdr3_length: 16
cdr3_nt: TGTGCCAGCAGTCACAGCGGGGGCGATGTAGGTTACGAGCAGTACTTC
cdr3_aa: CASSHSGGDVGYEQYF

v_call: TRBV7-2
clone_size: .
j_call: TRBJ2-1
d_call: TRBD2
cdr3_length: 14
cdr3_nt: TGTGCCAGCAGCTTGGGACTAGCGGGGGGGGAGCAGTTCTTC
cdr3_aa: CASSLGLAGGEQFF

v_call: TRBV9
clone_size: .
j_call: TRBJ1-5
d_call: TRBD1
cdr3_length: 15
cdr3_nt: TGTGCCAGCAGCCCCGGACAGGGAGGGAATCAGCCCCAGCATTTT
cdr3_aa: CASSPGQGGNQPQHF

v_call: TRBV5-1
clone_size: .
j_call: TRBJ2-5
d_call: TRBD1
cdr3_length: 15
cdr3_nt: TGCGCCAGCAGCTTGGGGGGGACAGATCAAGAGACCCAGTACTTC
cdr3_aa: CASSLGGTDQETQYF

v_call: TRBV4-1
clone_size: .
j_call: TRBJ1-1
d_call: TRBD1
cdr3_length: 18
cdr3_nt: TGCGCCAGCAGCCAAGACAGGGACAGATCAGTGAAGAACACTGAAGCTTTCTTT
cdr3_aa: CASSQDRDRSVKNTEAFF

v_call: TRBV2
clone_size: .
j_call: TRBJ1-5
d_call: TRBD1
cdr3_length: 14
cdr3_nt: TGTGCCAGCAGGGGACAGTATAGCAATCAGCCCCAGCATTTT
cdr3_aa: CASRGQYSNQPQHF

v_call: TRBV30
clone_size: .
j_call: TRBJ1-4
d_call: .
cdr3_length: 14
cdr3_nt: TGTGCCTGGAGTGTACAGGGCGCCCCCGAAAAACTGTTTTTT
cdr3_aa: CAWSVQGAPEKLFF

v_call: TRBV7-9
clone_size: .
j_call: TRBJ1-3
d_call: .
cdr3_length: 14
cdr3_nt: TGTGCCAGCAGCTTAGACGCAGTAGGAAACACCATATATTTT
cdr3_aa: CASSLDAVGNTIYF